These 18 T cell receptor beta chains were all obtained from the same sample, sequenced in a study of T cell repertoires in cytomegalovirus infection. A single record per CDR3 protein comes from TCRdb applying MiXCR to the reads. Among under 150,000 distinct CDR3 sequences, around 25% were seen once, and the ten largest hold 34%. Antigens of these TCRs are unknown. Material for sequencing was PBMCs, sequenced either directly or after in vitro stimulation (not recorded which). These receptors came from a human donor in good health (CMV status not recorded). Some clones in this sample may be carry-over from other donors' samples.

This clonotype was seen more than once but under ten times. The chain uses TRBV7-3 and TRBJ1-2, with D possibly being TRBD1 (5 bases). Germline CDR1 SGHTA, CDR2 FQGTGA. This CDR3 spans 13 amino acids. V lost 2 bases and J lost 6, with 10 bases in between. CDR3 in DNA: TGTGCCAGCAGCTTAGGAACAGGCGATGGCTACACCTTC. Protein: CASSLGTGDGYTF.

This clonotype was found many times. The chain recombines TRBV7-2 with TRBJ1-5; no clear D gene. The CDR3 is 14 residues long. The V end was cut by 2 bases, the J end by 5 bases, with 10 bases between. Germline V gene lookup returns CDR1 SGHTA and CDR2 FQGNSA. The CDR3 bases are TGTGCCAGCAGCTTATTGGGCAGCTATCAGCCCCAGCATTTT. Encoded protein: CASSLLGSYQPQHF. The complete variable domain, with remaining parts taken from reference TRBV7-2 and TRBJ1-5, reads GAGVSQSPSNKVTEKGKDVELRCDPISGHTALYWYRQSLGQGLEFLIYFQGNSAPDKSGLPSDRFSAERTGGSVSTLTIQRTQQEDSAVYLCASSLLGSYQPQHFGDGTRLSIL.

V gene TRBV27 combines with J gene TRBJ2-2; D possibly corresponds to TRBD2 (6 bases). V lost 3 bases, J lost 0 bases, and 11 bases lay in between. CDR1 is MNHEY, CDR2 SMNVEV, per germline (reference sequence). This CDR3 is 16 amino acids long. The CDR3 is CASSFNGGANTGELFF. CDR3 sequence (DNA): TGTGCCAGCAGTTTTAACGGCGGGGCGAACACCGGGGAGCTGTTTTTT.

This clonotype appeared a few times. CDR3 sequence: CASSFNRDRGFYGYTF. The CDR3 region has the DNA TGTGCCAGCAGCTTCAACCGGGACAGGGGCTTCTATGGCTACACCTTC. The chain links TRBV5-5 to TRBJ1-2; 10 nucleotides line up with TRBD1. This CDR3 spans 16 amino acids. The trim removed 2 bases at V and 4 bases at J, leaving 8 bases unmatched. The germline gives CDR1 SGHKS, CDR2 YYEKEE (reference sequence). The full variable domain, its missing parts supplied by reference TRBV5-5 and TRBJ1-2, is DAGVTQSPTHLIKTRGQQVTLRCSPISGHKSVSWYQQVLGQGPQFIFQYYEKEERGRGNFPDRFSARQFPNYSSELNVNALLLGDSALYLCASSFNRDRGFYGYTFGSGTRLTVV.

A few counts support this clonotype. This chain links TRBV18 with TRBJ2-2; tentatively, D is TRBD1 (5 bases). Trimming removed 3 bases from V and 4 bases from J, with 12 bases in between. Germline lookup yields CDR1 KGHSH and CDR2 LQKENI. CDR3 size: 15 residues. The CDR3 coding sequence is TGTGCCAGCTCACCGGCACAGGCGGCCACCGGGGAGCTGTTTTTT. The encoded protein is CASSPAQAATGELFF. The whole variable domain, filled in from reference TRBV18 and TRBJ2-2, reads NAGVMQNPRHLVRRRGQEARLRCSPMKGHSHVYWYRQLPEEGLKFMVYLQKENIIDESGMPKERFSAEFPKEGPSILRIQQVVRGDSAAYFCASSPAQAATGELFFGEGSRLTVL.

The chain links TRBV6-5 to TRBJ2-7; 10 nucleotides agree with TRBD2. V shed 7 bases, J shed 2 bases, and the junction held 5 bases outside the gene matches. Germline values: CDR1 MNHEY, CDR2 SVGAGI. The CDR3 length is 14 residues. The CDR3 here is CASMRTSGPYEQYF. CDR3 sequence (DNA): TGTGCCAGCATGAGGACTAGCGGACCCTACGAGCAGTACTTC.

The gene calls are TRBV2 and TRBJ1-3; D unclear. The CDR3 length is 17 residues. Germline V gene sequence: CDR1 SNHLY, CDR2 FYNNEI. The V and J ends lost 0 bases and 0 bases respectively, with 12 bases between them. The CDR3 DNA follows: TGTGCCAGCAGTGAAGCGCTTGCGGTACTCTCTGGAAACACCATATATTTT. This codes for CASSEALAVLSGNTIYF. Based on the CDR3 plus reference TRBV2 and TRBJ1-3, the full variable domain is EPEVTQTPSHQVTQMGQEVILRCVPISNHLYFYWYRQILGQKVEFLVSFYNNEISEKSEIFDDQFSVERPDGSNFTLKIRSTKLEDSAMYFCASSEALAVLSGNTIYFGEGSWLTVV.

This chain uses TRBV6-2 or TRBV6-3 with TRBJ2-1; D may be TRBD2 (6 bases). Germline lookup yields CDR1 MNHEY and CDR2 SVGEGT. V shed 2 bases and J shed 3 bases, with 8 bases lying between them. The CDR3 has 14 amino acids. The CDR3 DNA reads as TGTGCCAGCAGTTACCCGGACTACTACAATGAGCAGTTCTTC. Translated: CASSYPDYYNEQFF.

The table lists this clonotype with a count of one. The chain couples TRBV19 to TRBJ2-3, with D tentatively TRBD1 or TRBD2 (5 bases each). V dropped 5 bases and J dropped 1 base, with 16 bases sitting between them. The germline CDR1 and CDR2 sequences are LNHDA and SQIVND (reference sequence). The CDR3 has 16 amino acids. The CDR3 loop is CASSLTGTFGTDTQYF. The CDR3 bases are TGTGCCAGTAGTCTGACCGGGACGTTTGGCACAGATACGCAGTATTTT. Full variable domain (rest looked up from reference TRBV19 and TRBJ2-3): DGGITQSPKYLFRKEGQNVTLSCEQNLNHDAMYWYRQDPGQGLRLIYYSQIVNDFQKGDIAEGYSVSREKKESFPLTVTSAQKNPTAFYLCASSLTGTFGTDTQYFGPGTRLTVL.

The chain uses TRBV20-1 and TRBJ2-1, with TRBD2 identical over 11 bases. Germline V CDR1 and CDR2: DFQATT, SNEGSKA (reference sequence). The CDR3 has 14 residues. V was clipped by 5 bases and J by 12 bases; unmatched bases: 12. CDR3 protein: CSAGASGRSVRQFF. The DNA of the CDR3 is TGCAGTGCTGGGGCTAGCGGGAGGTCCGTAAGGCAGTTCTTC.

CDR3 DNA sequence: TGTGCCAGCAGTTACTCGACGGCTAGCTCTGAGACCCAGTACTTC. Residues: CASSYSTASSETQYF. The rearrangement links TRBV6-2 or TRBV6-3 to TRBJ2-5, with a tentative D call TRBD2 (5 bases). Per germline, CDR1 MNHEY and CDR2 SVGEGT. V lost 0 bases and J lost 5, with 13 bases in between. The CDR3 has 15 amino acids.

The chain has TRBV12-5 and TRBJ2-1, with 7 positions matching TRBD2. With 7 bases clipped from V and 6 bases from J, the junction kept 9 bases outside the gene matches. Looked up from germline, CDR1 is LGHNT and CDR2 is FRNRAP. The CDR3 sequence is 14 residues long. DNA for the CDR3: TGTGCTAGTGCCTGGGGGGGGTCCCTCAATGAGCAGTTCTTC. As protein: CASAWGGSLNEQFF.

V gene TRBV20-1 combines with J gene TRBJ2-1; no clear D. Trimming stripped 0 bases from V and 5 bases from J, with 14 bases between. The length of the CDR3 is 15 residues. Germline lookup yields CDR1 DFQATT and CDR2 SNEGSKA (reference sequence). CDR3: CSARDNVGPNNEQFF. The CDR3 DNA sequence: TGCAGTGCTAGAGATAATGTAGGGCCCAACAATGAGCAGTTCTTC.

As DNA, the CDR3 is TGTGCCAGCAGCTTAGCGGAGCGAGGCTACACCTTC. It codes for CASSLAERGYTF. This chain links TRBV7-4 with TRBJ1-2; D ambiguous. Germline CDR1 is SGHVT and CDR2 is SQSDAQ. This CDR3 spans 12 amino acids. V lost 0 bases, J lost 8 bases, and 7 bases lay in between. Looking up the rest from reference TRBV7-4 and TRBJ1-2 gives the full variable domain: GAGVSQSPRYKVAKRGRDVALRCDSISGHVTLYWYRQTLGQGSEVLTYSQSDAQRDKSGRPSGRFSAERPERSVSTLKIQRTEQGDSAVYLCASSLAERGYTFGSGTRLTVV.

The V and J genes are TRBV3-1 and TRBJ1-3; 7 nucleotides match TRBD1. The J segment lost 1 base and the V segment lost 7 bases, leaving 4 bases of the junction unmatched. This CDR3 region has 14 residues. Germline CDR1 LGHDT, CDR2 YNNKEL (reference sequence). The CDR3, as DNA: TGTGCCAGCATTTCACAGGGGTCTGGAAACACCATATATTTT. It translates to CASISQGSGNTIYF.

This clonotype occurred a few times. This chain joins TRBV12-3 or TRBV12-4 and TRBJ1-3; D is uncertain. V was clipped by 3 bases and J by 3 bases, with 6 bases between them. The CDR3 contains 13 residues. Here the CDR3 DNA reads TGTGCCAGCAGTTTTGAATATGGAAACACCATATATTTT. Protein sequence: CASSFEYGNTIYF.

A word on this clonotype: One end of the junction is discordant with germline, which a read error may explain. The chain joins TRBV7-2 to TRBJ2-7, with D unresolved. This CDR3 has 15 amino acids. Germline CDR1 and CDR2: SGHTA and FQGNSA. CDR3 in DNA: TGTGCCAGCAGTCCGAGCTCCAGCGCATCCTACGAGCAGTCCTTC. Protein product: CASSPSSSASYEQSF.

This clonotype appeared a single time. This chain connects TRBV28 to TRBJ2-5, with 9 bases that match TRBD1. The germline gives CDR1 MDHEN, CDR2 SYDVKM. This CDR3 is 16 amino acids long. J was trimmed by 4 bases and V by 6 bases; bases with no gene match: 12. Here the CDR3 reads CASSPLGQGRGETQYF. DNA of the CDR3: TGTGCCAGCAGCCCACTTGGACAGGGGCGTGGAGAGACCCAGTACTTC.